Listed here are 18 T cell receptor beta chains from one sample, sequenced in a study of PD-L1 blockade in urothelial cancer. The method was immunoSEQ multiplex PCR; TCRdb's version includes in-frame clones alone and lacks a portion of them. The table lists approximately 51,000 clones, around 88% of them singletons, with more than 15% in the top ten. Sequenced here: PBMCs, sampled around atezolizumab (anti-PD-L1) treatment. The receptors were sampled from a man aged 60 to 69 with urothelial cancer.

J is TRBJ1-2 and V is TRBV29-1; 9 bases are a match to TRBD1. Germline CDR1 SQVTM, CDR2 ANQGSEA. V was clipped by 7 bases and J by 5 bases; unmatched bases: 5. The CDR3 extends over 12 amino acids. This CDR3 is CSGDRVDYGYTF. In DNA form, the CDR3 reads TGCAGCGGGGACAGGGTAGATTATGGCTACACCTTC.

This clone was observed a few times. CDR3 in amino acids: CASSFVAGGVAEAFF. The CDR3 bases are TGTGCCAGCAGCTTCGTGGCAGGGGGAGTCGCTGAAGCTTTCTTT. The V gene is TRBV5-4, the J gene TRBJ1-1, with TRBD1 identical over 7 bases. The CDR3 totals 15 residues. The germline V gene has CDR1 SGHNT and CDR2 YYREEE (reference sequence). After removal of 2 bases from V and 6 bases from J, the junction contained 10 bases not matched to a gene. The full variable domain, completed using reference TRBV5-4 and TRBJ1-1, is ETGVTQSPTHLIKTRGQQVTLRCSSQSGHNTVSWYQQALGQGPQFIFQYYREEENGRGNFPPRFSGLQFPNYSSELNVNALELDDSALYLCASSFVAGGVAEAFFGQGTRLTVV.

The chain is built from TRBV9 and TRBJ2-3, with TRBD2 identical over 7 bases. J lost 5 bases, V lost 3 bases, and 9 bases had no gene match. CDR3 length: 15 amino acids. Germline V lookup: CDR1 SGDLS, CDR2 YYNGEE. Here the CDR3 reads CASSAERGTGDTQYF. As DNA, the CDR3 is TGTGCCAGCAGCGCGGAGCGGGGAACGGGAGATACGCAGTATTTT. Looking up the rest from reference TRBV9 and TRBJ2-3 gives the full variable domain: DSGVTQTPKHLITATGQRVTLRCSPRSGDLSVYWYQQSLDQGLQFLIQYYNGEERAKGNILERFSAQQFPDLHSELNLSSLELGDSALYFCASSAERGTGDTQYFGPGTRLTVL.

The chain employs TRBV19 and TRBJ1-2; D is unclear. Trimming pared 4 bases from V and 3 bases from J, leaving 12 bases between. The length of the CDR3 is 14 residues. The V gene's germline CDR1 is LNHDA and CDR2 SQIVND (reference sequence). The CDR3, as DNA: TGTGCCAGTAGTAGTACGTCAGCGGACTATGGCTACACCTTC. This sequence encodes CASSSTSADYGYTF. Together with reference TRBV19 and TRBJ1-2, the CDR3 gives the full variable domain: DGGITQSPKYLFRKEGQNVTLSCEQNLNHDAMYWYRQDPGQGLRLIYYSQIVNDFQKGDIAEGYSVSREKKESFPLTVTSAQKNPTAFYLCASSSTSADYGYTFGSGTRLTVV.

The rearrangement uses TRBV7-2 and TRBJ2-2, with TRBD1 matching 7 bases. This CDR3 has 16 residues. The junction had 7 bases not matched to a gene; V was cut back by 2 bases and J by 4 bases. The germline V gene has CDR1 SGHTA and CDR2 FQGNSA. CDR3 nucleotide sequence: TGTGCCAGCAGCTTATGGGGGACAGCGCTCACCGGGGAGCTGTTTTTT. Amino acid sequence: CASSLWGTALTGELFF.

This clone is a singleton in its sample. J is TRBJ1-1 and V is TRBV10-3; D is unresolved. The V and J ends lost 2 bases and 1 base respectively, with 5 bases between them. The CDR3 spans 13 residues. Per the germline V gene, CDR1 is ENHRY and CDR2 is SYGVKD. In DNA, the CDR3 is TGTGCCATCAGTGAGGGCGGGAACACTGAAGCTTTCTTT. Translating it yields CAISEGGNTEAFF.

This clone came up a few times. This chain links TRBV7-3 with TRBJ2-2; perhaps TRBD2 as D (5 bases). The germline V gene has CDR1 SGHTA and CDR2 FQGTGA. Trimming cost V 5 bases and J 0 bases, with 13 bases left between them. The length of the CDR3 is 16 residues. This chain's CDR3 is CASSQFGIANTGELFF. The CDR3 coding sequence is TGTGCCAGCAGCCAATTCGGGATCGCGAACACCGGGGAGCTGTTTTTT. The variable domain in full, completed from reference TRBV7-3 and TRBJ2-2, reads GAGVSQTPSNKVTEKGKYVELRCDPISGHTALYWYRQSLGQGPEFLIYFQGTGAADDSGLPNDRFFAVRPEGSVSTLKIQRTERGDSAVYLCASSQFGIANTGELFFGEGSRLTVL.

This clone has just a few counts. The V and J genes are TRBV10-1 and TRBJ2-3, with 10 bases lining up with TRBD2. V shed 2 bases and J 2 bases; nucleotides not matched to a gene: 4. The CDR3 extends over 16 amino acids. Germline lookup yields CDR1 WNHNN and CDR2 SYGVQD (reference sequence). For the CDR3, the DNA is TGCGCCAGCAGTGAGCAGACTAGCGGGCTCACAGATACGCAGTATTTT. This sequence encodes CASSEQTSGLTDTQYF.

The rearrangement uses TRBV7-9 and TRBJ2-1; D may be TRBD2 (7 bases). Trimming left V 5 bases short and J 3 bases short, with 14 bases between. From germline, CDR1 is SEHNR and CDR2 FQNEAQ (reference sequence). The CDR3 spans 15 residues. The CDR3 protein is CASSIGGAGYNEQFF. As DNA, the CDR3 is TGTGCCAGCAGCATTGGGGGGGCGGGCTACAATGAGCAGTTCTTC.

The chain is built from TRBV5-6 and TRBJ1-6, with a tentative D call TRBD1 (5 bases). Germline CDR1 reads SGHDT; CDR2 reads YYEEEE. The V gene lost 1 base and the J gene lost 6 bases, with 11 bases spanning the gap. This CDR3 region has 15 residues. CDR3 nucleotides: TGTGCCAGCAGCTTGTGGGGCAGGGTTAATTCACCCCTCCACTTT. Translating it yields CASSLWGRVNSPLHF.

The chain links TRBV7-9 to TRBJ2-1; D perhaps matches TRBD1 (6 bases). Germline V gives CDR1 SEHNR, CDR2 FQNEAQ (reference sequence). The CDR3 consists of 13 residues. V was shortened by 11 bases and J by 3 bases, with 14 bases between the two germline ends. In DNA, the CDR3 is TGTGCCCGCACCTCAGGGGACTACAATGAGCAGTTCTTC. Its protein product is CARTSGDYNEQFF.

DNA for the CDR3: TGTGCCAGCAGTTTTCTGCGTCGGGGCGGGAGGGCGGAGACCCAGTACTTC. Protein: CASSFLRRGGRAETQYF. The chain combines TRBV28 with TRBJ2-5; 9 nucleotides match TRBD2. Germline V gene sequence: CDR1 MDHEN, CDR2 SYDVKM. This CDR3 has 17 amino acids. With V trimmed by 3 bases and J by 5 bases, 13 bases remained unmatched.

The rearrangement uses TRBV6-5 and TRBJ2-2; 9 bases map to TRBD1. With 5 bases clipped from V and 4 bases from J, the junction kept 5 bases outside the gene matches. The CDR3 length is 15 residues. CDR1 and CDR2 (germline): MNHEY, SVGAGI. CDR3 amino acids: CASSHRGLFTGELFF. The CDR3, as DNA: TGTGCCAGCAGTCACAGGGGGCTGTTCACCGGGGAGCTGTTTTTT.

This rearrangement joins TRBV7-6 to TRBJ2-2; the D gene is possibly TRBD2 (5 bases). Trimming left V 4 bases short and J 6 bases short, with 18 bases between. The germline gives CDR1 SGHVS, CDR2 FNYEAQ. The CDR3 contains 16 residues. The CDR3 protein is CASSYSSNIMAGELFF. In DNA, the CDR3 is TGTGCCAGCAGCTACTCTAGCAATATCATGGCCGGGGAGCTGTTTTTT.

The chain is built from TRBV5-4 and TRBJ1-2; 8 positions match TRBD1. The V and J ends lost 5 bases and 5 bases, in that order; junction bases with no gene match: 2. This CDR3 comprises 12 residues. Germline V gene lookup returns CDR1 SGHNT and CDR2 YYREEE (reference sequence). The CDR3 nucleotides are TGTGCCAGCAGTACAGGGGGGTATGGCTACACCTTC. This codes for CASSTGGYGYTF.

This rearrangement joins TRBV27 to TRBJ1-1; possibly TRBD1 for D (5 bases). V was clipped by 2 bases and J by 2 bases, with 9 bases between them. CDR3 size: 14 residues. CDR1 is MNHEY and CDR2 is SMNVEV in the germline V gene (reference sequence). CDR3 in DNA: TGTGCCAGCAGTTTACGAGGGACTAACACTGAAGCTTTCTTT. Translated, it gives CASSLRGTNTEAFF.

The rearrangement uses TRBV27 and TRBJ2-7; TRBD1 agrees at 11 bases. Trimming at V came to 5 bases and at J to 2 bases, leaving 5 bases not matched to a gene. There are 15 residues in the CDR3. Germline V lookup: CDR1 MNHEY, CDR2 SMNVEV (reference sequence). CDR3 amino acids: CASSPGTGGPYEQYF. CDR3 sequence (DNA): TGTGCCAGCAGTCCCGGGACAGGGGGTCCCTACGAGCAGTACTTC.

The CDR3 nucleotides are TGCGCCAGCAGTCGGGTGGGGACAGGGACGACTGAAGCTTTCTTT. This sequence encodes CASSRVGTGTTEAFF. The rearrangement uses TRBV5-1 and TRBJ1-1, with 9 bases that match TRBD1. Germline V gene data show CDR1 as SGHRS and CDR2 as YFSETQ. After removal of 5 bases from V and 5 bases from J, the junction contained 10 bases not matched to a gene. CDR3 length: 15 amino acids.